Below are 10 T cell receptor beta chains sequenced from a single sample in a study of cytomegalovirus exposure and HLA in healthy donors. This PCR relied on a set of 60 Vbeta primers and 13 Jbeta primers. Repertoires were generated with immunoSEQ multiplex PCR, while TCRdb's copy carries only in-frame clones and drops some. Of about 83,000 clones in the sample, about 71% were seen once. Sequencing was performed on PBMCs. The receptors were sampled from a man between 60 and 75 years old in good health and CMV-seronegative.

V and J are TRBV7-9 and TRBJ2-6; the D gene is possibly TRBD2 (6 bases). The CDR3 is made up of 17 amino acids. V lost 0 bases and J lost 4, with 13 bases in between. CDR1 and CDR2 from the germline V gene are SEHNR and FQNEAQ (reference sequence). CDR3 in DNA: TGTGCCAGCAGCTTAGCCGGGGGTCTCTCCGGGGCCAACGTCCTGACTTTC. Encoded protein: CASSLAGGLSGANVLTF.

This clone turned up a few times. The chain carries TRBV9 and TRBJ2-2; 9 nucleotides line up with TRBD1. The V segment lost 2 bases and the J segment 7 bases; nucleotides outside the gene matches: 9. From germline, CDR1 is SGDLS and CDR2 YYNGEE. This CDR3 comprises 16 residues. The CDR3 sequence: CASSVSGTGLGGELFF. The CDR3 bases are TGTGCCAGCAGCGTCTCCGGGACAGGGCTTGGCGGGGAGCTGTTTTTT.

The chain uses TRBV7-2 and TRBJ2-1; D unclear. Germline V CDR1 and CDR2: SGHTA, FQGNSA. The CDR3 contains 13 residues. Trimming left V 1 base short and J 5 bases short, with 6 bases between. This CDR3 is CASSLDRDNEQFF. The CDR3 DNA sequence: TGTGCCAGCAGCTTAGACAGAGACAATGAGCAGTTCTTC.

This clone has a single count. The genes are TRBV18 and TRBJ2-4, with a tentative D call TRBD2 (5 bases). This CDR3 is built from 19 residues. The V gene's germline CDR1 is KGHSH and CDR2 LQKENI. V was pared by 1 base and J by 4 bases, with 23 bases between. The CDR3 sequence: CASSPLLRRAGDPKNIQYF. The CDR3, as DNA: TGTGCCAGCTCACCACTTCTTCGAAGGGCGGGTGACCCGAAAAACATTCAGTACTTC.

V gene TRBV4-1 combines with J gene TRBJ1-1; TRBD1 might be the D (5 bases). The CDR3 sequence is 11 residues long. Between the trimmed V and J ends, which lost 8 bases and 6 bases, there was a span of 10 bases. CDR1 MGHRA and CDR2 YSYEKL come from the germline V gene. In DNA form, the CDR3 reads TGCGCCAGCGGGGGGTTTGCTGAAGCTTTCTTT. This sequence encodes CASGGFAEAFF.

This clone was found a few times. V is TRBV5-1 and J is TRBJ2-3, with TRBD2 identical over 7 bases. The CDR3 loop spans 15 amino acids. Germline lookup yields CDR1 SGHRS and CDR2 YFSETQ. V trimming: 0 bases; J trimming: 2 bases; junction bases outside the gene matches: 3. The CDR3 sequence is CASSLEAGDTDTQYF. In DNA form, the CDR3 reads TGCGCCAGCAGCTTGGAGGCGGGAGACACAGATACGCAGTATTTT.

J is TRBJ1-5 and V is TRBV19; 7 nucleotides match TRBD1. V lost 6 bases to trimming and J lost 2 bases; unmatched junction nucleotides: 10. Germline CDR1 LNHDA, CDR2 SQIVND (reference sequence). This CDR3 is built from 16 residues. The CDR3 nucleotides read TGTGCCAGTAGCCCTAGTCCAGGGGGAGGCAATCAGCCCCAGCATTTT. This gives the protein CASSPSPGGGNQPQHF.

This chain uses TRBV30 with TRBJ1-4; D uncertain. Trimming took off 0 bases at V and 8 bases at J, with 7 bases between the two ends. The CDR3 is 12 amino acids. Germline V gives CDR1 GTSNPN, CDR2 SVGIG (reference sequence). This CDR3 reads CAWSVRGEKLFF. DNA for the CDR3: TGTGCCTGGAGTGTACGCGGGGAAAAACTGTTTTTT.

The genes are TRBV15 and TRBJ2-5; TRBD2 matches 9 bases. Germline V gene data show CDR1 as LNHNV and CDR2 as YYDKDF (reference sequence). V lost 8 bases and J lost 5; bases outside the gene matches: 9. The CDR3 runs 14 residues. The CDR3 DNA reads TGTGCCACCTCGGGCGGGAGGGCCTGGGAGACCCAGTACTTC. This encodes CATSGGRAWETQYF.

The chain employs TRBV2 and TRBJ2-1; 10 bases match TRBD2. Looked up from germline, CDR1 is SNHLY and CDR2 is FYNNEI. The CDR3 contains 18 residues. V shed 2 bases and J 3 bases; nucleotides not matched to a gene: 10. The CDR3: CASSEPLGLAESYNEQFF. The CDR3, as DNA: TGTGCCAGCAGTGAACCCCTCGGACTAGCGGAGAGCTACAATGAGCAGTTCTTC.